The 25 T cell receptor beta chains below come from one sample, sequenced in a study of cytomegalovirus exposure and HLA in healthy donors. Amplification used 60 Vbeta primers and 13 Jbeta primers. Clones were read by immunoSEQ multiplex PCR, and TCRdb kept only the in-frame ones, dropping some. The profile shows around 65,000 clones, approximately 72% of them singletons. Sequencing was carried out using PBMCs. The receptor source for this set is a woman in her twenties or thirties in good health and CMV-seropositive.

The genes are TRBV28 and TRBJ1-2, with D possibly TRBD1 on 5 matching bases. Germline lookup yields CDR1 MDHEN and CDR2 SYDVKM. The CDR3 is 14 residues long. V lost 2 bases to trimming and J lost 6 bases, with 13 bases between them. The CDR3 DNA sequence: TGTGCCAGCAGTTTACCCCCAGGACACCATGGCTACACCTTC. Translation: CASSLPPGHHGYTF.

Only one count was recorded for this clone. The chain links TRBV7-9 to TRBJ2-3, with D perhaps TRBD2 (5 bases). Trimming pared 1 base from V and 4 bases from J, leaving 15 bases between. This CDR3 has 16 amino acids. CDR1 SEHNR and CDR2 FQNEAQ come from the germline V gene (reference sequence). Written as DNA, the CDR3 is TGTGCCAGCAGCTTAGGATTCCGGGATCATTCAGATACGCAGTATTTT. Amino acid sequence: CASSLGFRDHSDTQYF.

This sequence joins TRBV7-2 and TRBJ2-7, with 12 bases fitting TRBD2. This CDR3 has 16 amino acids. V lost 5 bases to trimming and J lost 4 bases; unmatched junction nucleotides: 9. Germline V gene sequence: CDR1 SGHTA, CDR2 FQGNSA. DNA for the CDR3: TGTGCCAGCAGCCTAGGCCTAGCGGGAGGGGGATACGAGCAGTACTTC. The encoded protein is CASSLGLAGGGYEQYF. The full variable domain, completed using reference TRBV7-2 and TRBJ2-7, is GAGVSQSPSNKVTEKGKDVELRCDPISGHTALYWYRQSLGQGLEFLIYFQGNSAPDKSGLPSDRFSAERTGGSVSTLTIQRTQQEDSAVYLCASSLGLAGGGYEQYFGPGTRLTVT.

V usage is TRBV4-2 and J usage is TRBJ2-6; the match to TRBD1 covers 7 bases. The CDR3 covers 16 residues. The ends lost 1 base at V and 2 bases at J; junction bases unmatched: 2. Germline CDR1 LGHNA, CDR2 YNFKEQ. In DNA form, the CDR3 reads TGTGCCAGCAGCCAAGGAGGGGGCGCTGGGGCCAACGTCCTGACTTTC. It translates to CASSQGGGAGANVLTF.

The rearrangement links TRBV7-2 to TRBJ2-5; the D gene is possibly TRBD1 (6 bases). The V end lost 6 bases, the J end lost 1 base, and 15 bases lay between the germline ends. This CDR3 region has 15 residues. CDR1 and CDR2 (germline): SGHTA, FQGNSA. Here the CDR3 DNA reads TGTGCCAGCAGTCCAGGACAGCCAGGCCAAGAGACCCAGTACTTC. It specifies CASSPGQPGQETQYF.

This clone appeared a few times. This chain connects TRBV14 to TRBJ1-4, with D tentatively TRBD1 (6 bases). CDR3 length: 16 residues. From germline, CDR1 is SGHDN and CDR2 FVKESK. The V end lost 3 bases, the J end lost 8 bases, and 19 bases lay between the germline ends. CDR3 in DNA: TGTGCCAGCAGCCACGTACCCACAGGGTGGAGGGAAAAACTGTTTTTT. It translates to CASSHVPTGWREKLFF.

The CDR3 region has the DNA TGTGCCAGCAGGGCGGGAGGTGGCGAGCAGTACTTC. It codes for CASRAGGGEQYF. The chain couples TRBV5-6 to TRBJ2-7; 8 bases align to TRBD2. V gave up 5 bases and J gave up 6 bases; unmatched junction bases: 4. The CDR3 extends over 12 amino acids. Germline lookup yields CDR1 SGHDT and CDR2 YYEEEE.

This clone occurred a few times. This chain connects TRBV6-5 to TRBJ2-1; D may be TRBD2 (6 bases). V lost 11 bases to trimming and J lost 1 base, with 15 bases between them. Germline loops: CDR1 MNHEY, CDR2 SVGAGI. The CDR3 sequence is 14 residues long. The CDR3 DNA follows: TGTGCCGCCAGACGGGGGACGTCCTACAATGAGCAGTTCTTC. Protein product: CAARRGTSYNEQFF.

V usage is TRBV19 and J usage is TRBJ1-5; TRBD1 might be the D (5 bases). The germline CDR1 and CDR2 sequences are LNHDA and SQIVND (reference sequence). The V end was cut by 3 bases, the J end by 6 bases, with 12 bases between. This CDR3 is 14 amino acids long. The CDR3 nucleotides are TGTGCCAGTAGTATTGGAGGGGTGGGTCAGCCCCAGCATTTT. It encodes CASSIGGVGQPQHF.

The rearrangement uses TRBV19 and TRBJ2-3; 9 bases agree with TRBD1. This CDR3 has 14 residues. V lost 6 bases and J lost 6; bases outside the gene matches: 7. Germline V gives CDR1 LNHDA, CDR2 SQIVND (reference sequence). The CDR3 is CASRGTGLRDTQYF. As DNA, the CDR3 is TGTGCCAGTAGAGGGACAGGGTTGAGGGATACGCAGTATTTT.

The chain uses TRBV28 and TRBJ1-4; D gene unclear. The germline CDR1 and CDR2 sequences are MDHEN and SYDVKM. The CDR3 runs 14 residues. Trimming removed 6 bases from V and 7 bases from J, with 15 bases in between. CDR3 sequence reads: CASSELLGSEKLFF. CDR3 nucleotide sequence: TGTGCCAGCAGCGAACTCTTGGGCAGTGAAAAACTGTTTTTT.

This clone occurred once. The chain joins TRBV29-1 to TRBJ2-5; D perhaps matches TRBD1 (7 bases). The CDR3 consists of 15 residues. CDR1 is SQVTM, CDR2 ANQGSEA, per germline. Trimming shortened V by 4 bases and J by 1 base, and 16 bases separated the two germline ends. The CDR3 loop reads CSVGGGAGGQETQYF. DNA for the CDR3: TGCAGCGTTGGAGGCGGGGCAGGGGGCCAAGAGACCCAGTACTTC.

CDR3: CASSLGHLGGQGETQYF. DNA for the CDR3: TGTGCCAGCAGCTTAGGTCACCTAGGCGGCCAGGGGGAGACCCAGTACTTC. V gene TRBV11-3 combines with J gene TRBJ2-5, with D tentatively TRBD1 (6 bases). This CDR3 has 17 residues. Trimming shortened V by 1 base and J by 5 bases, and 20 bases separated the two germline ends. Germline CDR1 SGHNT, CDR2 YENEEA.

The rearrangement joins TRBV7-2 to TRBJ2-5; D unresolved. CDR1 is SGHTA and CDR2 is FQGNSA in the germline V gene. V was pared by 1 base and J by 5 bases, with 8 bases between. This CDR3 comprises 13 residues. In DNA form, the CDR3 reads TGTGCCAGCAGCTTAGGGGCCCGGGAGACCCAGTACTTC. Translation: CASSLGARETQYF.

V is TRBV27 and J is TRBJ2-7, with a possible D match to TRBD1 (5 bases). The germline V and J ends were trimmed by 3 bases and 4 bases, with 7 bases remaining between them. CDR3 length: 12 amino acids. Per germline, CDR1 MNHEY and CDR2 SMNVEV (reference sequence). The CDR3 bases are TGTGCCAGCAGTTTTAGGGGTTACGAGCAGTACTTC. Its protein is CASSFRGYEQYF.

The chain uses TRBV9 and TRBJ2-2, with 12 bases fitting TRBD1. The CDR3 loop spans 16 amino acids. Per germline, CDR1 SGDLS and CDR2 YYNGEE. After removal of 5 bases from V and 4 bases from J, the junction contained 6 bases not matched to a gene. CDR3 residues: CASRGTGGSGTGELFF. CDR3 nucleotides: TGTGCCAGCAGGGGGACAGGGGGCAGCGGCACCGGGGAGCTGTTTTTT.

The genes are TRBV18 and TRBJ2-3, with 11 bases lining up with TRBD1. V was clipped by 3 bases and J by 5 bases; unmatched bases: 1. The CDR3 runs to 14 residues. The germline V gene has CDR1 KGHSH and CDR2 LQKENI. The CDR3 sequence is CASSPGTGGDTQYF. In DNA form, the CDR3 reads TGTGCCAGCTCACCCGGGACAGGGGGAGATACGCAGTATTTT.

The chain couples TRBV6-1 to TRBJ2-1, with TRBD1 matching over 8 bases. Trimming at V came to 3 bases and at J to 9 bases, leaving 7 bases not matched to a gene. This CDR3 comprises 14 residues. Germline V gives CDR1 MNHNS, CDR2 SASEGT. CDR3 coding DNA: TGTGCCAGCAGTGATGGACAGGGTTTCGGTGAGCAGTTCTTC. Translating gives CASSDGQGFGEQFF.

The chain has TRBV29-1 and TRBJ2-7; 7 bases match TRBD2. The CDR3 spans 12 residues. V shed 7 bases and J 3 bases; nucleotides not matched to a gene: 6. CDR1 and CDR2 from the germline V gene are SQVTM and ANQGSEA. The CDR3 region has the DNA TGCAGCGGCGGGGGTAGCGGCTACGAGCAGTACTTC. Encoded protein: CSGGGSGYEQYF.

V is TRBV7-2 and J is TRBJ2-7, with D perhaps TRBD1 (6 bases). V was cut by 3 bases and J by 2 bases, with 8 bases left in between. CDR3 length: 13 amino acids. CDR1 SGHTA and CDR2 FQGNSA come from the germline V gene. The CDR3 protein is CASSFTGPYEQYF. The DNA of the CDR3 is TGTGCCAGCAGCTTTACAGGGCCCTACGAGCAGTACTTC.

This clone has just a few counts. The rearrangement uses TRBV27 and TRBJ2-7; the D gene is possibly TRBD2 (6 bases). The CDR3 has 13 residues. The germline CDR1 and CDR2 sequences are MNHEY and SMNVEV (reference sequence). V lost 7 bases to trimming and J lost 3 bases, with 13 bases between them. The CDR3: CASKRTINYEQYF. DNA of the CDR3: TGTGCCAGCAAACGGACTATCAACTACGAGCAGTACTTC.

This clone came up a few times. The V and J genes are TRBV6-5 and TRBJ1-1; no reliable D call. The CDR3 covers 14 residues. Trimming shortened V by 4 bases and J by 1 base, and 10 bases separated the two germline ends. Germline V gene sequence: CDR1 MNHEY, CDR2 SVGAGI. The CDR3 region is CASSFTAENTEAFF. The DNA of the CDR3 is TGTGCCAGCAGTTTTACCGCAGAGAACACTGAAGCTTTCTTT.

The chain joins TRBV4-2 to TRBJ1-2, with 8 nucleotides matching TRBD1. Germline CDR1 is LGHNA and CDR2 is YNFKEQ. CDR3 size: 15 residues. With V trimmed by 0 bases and J by 8 bases, 8 bases remained unmatched. CDR3 in amino acids: CASSQDRGAGGGYTF. The CDR3 DNA reads as TGTGCCAGCAGCCAAGATAGAGGGGCAGGGGGCGGCTACACCTTC.

This clone occurred a few times. The chain has TRBV7-2 and TRBJ1-3, with TRBD1 matching 11 bases. CDR1 is SGHTA and CDR2 is FQGNSA in the germline V gene. The CDR3 contains 15 residues. V lost 5 bases to trimming and J lost 4 bases; unmatched junction nucleotides: 4. Here the CDR3 DNA reads TGTGCCAGCAGCCCCGGACAGGGGGCAGGAAACACCATATATTTT. Translating it yields CASSPGQGAGNTIYF.

The chain has TRBV28 and TRBJ1-1; D perhaps matches TRBD1 (5 bases). The CDR3 is 11 residues long. The V and J ends lost 6 bases and 8 bases respectively, with 10 bases between them. Germline CDR1 is MDHEN and CDR2 is SYDVKM. The CDR3 sequence is CASSYRQEAFF. CDR3 DNA sequence: TGTGCCAGCAGCTACAGACAGGAAGCTTTCTTT.